Listed here is a single T cell receptor (beta chain). The target antigen is unknown. This sample was taken from a study of shared clonotypes between healthy human individuals. General study findings and limits: How much donors shared clonotypes was expected to be affected by sequencing depth. Clonotype sharing across several donors was observed for about 4.8% of naive CD4 clonotypes.

Germline V CDR1 and CDR2: SEHNR, FQNEAQ (reference sequence). V was clipped by 1 base and J by 4 bases; unmatched bases: 2. This CDR3 is 14 amino acids long. Naive CD8 cells lacked CD45RO, underwent positive selection for CCR7 and left out terminally differentiated effector memory CD45RA+ cells. Those who donated were healthy HIV-negative adults, with no recent acute infections or vaccinations reported. In the original workflow: From ImmunoSEQ came sequences covering only the junction and carrying no quality scores, so filtering differed. Assay: immunoSEQ multiplex PCR; the TCRdb copy retains only in-frame clones and omits some. D and trimming were read from the DNA, whereas the V and J calls and clone size are those reported in that table. The table lists about 1,800,000 clones, about 95% of them singletons.

The chain links TRBV7-9 to TRBJ2-5, with TRBD1 identical over 8 bases. The clonotype was recovered from a young man in good health. The sequenced material came from naive CD8+ T cells sorted from blood. The CDR3 here is CASSLEDRAETQYF. The CDR3 nucleotides are TGTGCCAGCAGCTTAGAGGACAGGGCAGAGACCCAGTACTTC.